This T cell receptor (beta chain) was observed in a study of cytomegalovirus exposure and HLA in healthy donors. At the level of the study: Genotyping showed roughly 81% of over 350 donors falling in the Caucasian-associated ancestry cluster. Study conclusions and caveats: It was shown in a later analysis that HLA-associated TCR beta chains were more clonally expanded than other, equally common chains.

The CDR3 spans 15 residues. V shed 0 bases and J shed 4 bases, with 10 bases lying between them. Looked up from germline, CDR1 is SGHKS and CDR2 is YYEKEE (reference sequence). Vbeta (60) and Jbeta (13) primers were used in the PCR. Repertoires were generated with immunoSEQ multiplex PCR, while TCRdb's copy carries only in-frame clones and drops some. This table has under 130,000 clones, 70% to 80% appearing once. Of note for this clone: Antigen specificity is unknown.

The clonotype originates from a woman aged 40-49 years in good health and CMV-seronegative. Sequenced input: PBMCs. The chain recombines TRBV5-5 with TRBJ2-2; D is possibly TRBD2 (5 bases). CDR3 nucleotide sequence: TGTGCCAGCAGCTTGGCGGTGGGGAGCACCGGGGAGCTGTTTTTT. As protein: CASSLAVGSTGELFF.